One and the same sample provided the 8 T cell receptor beta chains below, sequenced in a study of blood T cells in healthy people across ages (dated by TCRdb to about 2015). Libraries were prepared through 5' RACE. The instrument given in TCRdb is Illumina HiSeq 2500. A second PCR of 7 to 11 cycles was performed with a sample-barcoded 5' primer and a J-beta primer mix. In-frame beta chains were kept once TCRdb had trimmed the public reads at Q25 with fastp and called clones with MiXCR. Rows are combined by CDR3 protein, so each entry shows the most common genes and DNA. The sample profile shows about 1.4 million distinct CDR3 sequences; around 59% of them were found once. The ten largest account for over 5% of the sample. Sample: blood. The source of these receptors is a man in his late teens or twenties in good health.

Only a few counts were recorded for this clonotype. The chain recombines TRBV7-9 with TRBJ2-3, with D perhaps TRBD2 (6 bases). The V end lost 1 base, the J end lost 4 bases, and 18 bases lay between the germline ends. Germline CDR1 is SEHNR and CDR2 is FQNEAQ (reference sequence). The CDR3 is made up of 17 amino acids. The CDR3 nucleotides read TGTGCCAGCAGCTTAGGTCCCGCGGCGGGGCCGGCAGATACGCAGTATTTT. This sequence encodes CASSLGPAAGPADTQYF.

This chain links TRBV15 with TRBJ2-6; 7 bases map to TRBD2. With V trimmed by 7 bases and J by 6 bases, 6 bases remained unmatched. The CDR3 length is 14 residues. Looked up from germline, CDR1 is LNHNV and CDR2 is YYDKDF (reference sequence). The CDR3 region is CATTGGDEANVLTF. The CDR3 bases are TGTGCCACCACGGGAGGCGATGAGGCCAACGTCCTGACTTTC.

The chain links TRBV4-2 to TRBJ1-2, with D possibly being TRBD1 (6 bases). Trimming took off 0 bases at V and 8 bases at J, with 16 bases between the two ends. This CDR3 is built from 15 residues. The germline gives CDR1 LGHNA, CDR2 YNFKEQ. This CDR3 is CASSQEWPGDLGYTF. The CDR3 DNA reads as TGTGCCAGCAGCCAAGAGTGGCCAGGGGACTTGGGCTACACCTTC.

This sequence joins TRBV20-1 and TRBJ2-6; 9 nucleotides match TRBD1. The CDR3 is 15 amino acids. Germline V lookup: CDR1 DFQATT, CDR2 SNEGSKA (reference sequence). Trimming cost V 3 bases and J 3 bases; bases outside gene matches: 3. The CDR3 loop is CSARGQGFGANVLTF. The CDR3 coding sequence is TGCAGTGCTAGGGGACAGGGCTTTGGGGCCAACGTCCTGACTTTC.

This clonotype was picked up a small number of times. The rearrangement uses TRBV20-1 and TRBJ2-7; tentatively, D is TRBD1 or TRBD2 (5 bases each). This CDR3 is built from 13 residues. Trimming removed 5 bases at V and 1 base at J, with 12 bases between. Germline lookup yields CDR1 DFQATT and CDR2 SNEGSKA (reference sequence). For the CDR3, the DNA is TGCAGTGCTCGGGACGCTAGGTCCTACGAGCAGTACTTC. Its protein is CSARDARSYEQYF.

This clonotype showed up just once. The chain has TRBV12-5 and TRBJ2-1; 7 bases map to TRBD2. This CDR3 comprises 16 residues. Germline lookup yields CDR1 LGHNT and CDR2 FRNRAP. The CDR3 protein is CALSSGPSGYINEQFF. The CDR3, as DNA: TGTGCGCTTTCCTCCGGGCCTAGCGGTTATATCAATGAGCAGTTCTTC.

This clonotype was recorded once. The V call is TRBV15, the J call TRBJ2-3; tentative D call: TRBD2 (6 bases). The V end was cut by 8 bases, the J end by 4 bases, with 19 bases between. CDR1 and CDR2 from the germline V gene are LNHNV and YYDKDF (reference sequence). CDR3 length: 15 residues. CDR3 DNA sequence: TGTGCCACCTTCGGGACTTCAATGGGCCCAGATACGCAGTATTTT. It is translated as CATFGTSMGPDTQYF.

CDR3 DNA: TGTGCCAGCAGCGTAAGACGGGACAGCCCTCACAATGAGCAGTTCTTC. It translates to CASSVRRDSPHNEQFF. The chain links TRBV9 to TRBJ2-1, with 7 bases lining up with TRBD1. Germline loops: CDR1 SGDLS, CDR2 YYNGEE. The CDR3 runs to 16 residues. Germline trimming cut 1 base from V and 5 bases from J; bases unmatched to any gene: 9.